This is a list of T cell receptor beta chains from one sample in a study of blood T cells in healthy people across ages. TCRdb re-called the 5' RACE reads through MiXCR, storing one row per CDR3 protein. The data hold 650,000 to 1,000,000 distinct CDR3 sequences, with around 36% observed a single time. Sequenced input: blood. The receptor source for this set is a young man in good health. The CDR3 runs from the conserved cysteine through the conserved F or W. The order of the fields is clone size, D gene, J gene, CDR3 length, V gene, CDR3 DNA, CDR3 protein. The D gene is left open where the match is weak. Rows give clone size only sometimes, using once, few, many, or a class for an expanded clone.

size: few
D: .
J: TRBJ2-3
length: 17
V: TRBV5-1
DNA: TGCGCCAGCAGCTTGGTGCTGGCTAGCGACGGCACAGATACGCAGTATTTT
CDR3: CASSLVLASDGTDTQYF

size: many
D: .
J: TRBJ2-5
length: 13
V: TRBV20-1
DNA: TGCAGTGCTAGAGGTGAGGGTGGAGAGACCCAGTACTTC
CDR3: CSARGEGGETQYF

size: .
D: TRBD1
J: TRBJ2-4
length: 15
V: TRBV11-1
DNA: TGTGCCAGCAGCTCCTACACCGGGACAGGGAACATTCAGTACTTC
CDR3: CASSSYTGTGNIQYF

size: .
D: .
J: TRBJ2-1
length: 11
V: TRBV29-1
DNA: TGCAGCGGTGTGGTTTTGAATGAGCAGTTCTTC
CDR3: CSGVVLNEQFF

size: many
D: .
J: TRBJ2-1
length: 13
V: TRBV13
DNA: TGTGCCAGCAGCCTGGCGACTACCAATGAGCAGTTCTTC
CDR3: CASSLATTNEQFF

size: .
D: .
J: TRBJ2-1
length: 14
V: TRBV12-3/TRBV12-4
DNA: TGTGCCAGCACCCTCCCGGGGCAGTGGGATGAGCAGTTCTTC
CDR3: CASTLPGQWDEQFF

size: .
D: .
J: TRBJ1-3
length: 13
V: TRBV12-3/TRBV12-4
DNA: TGTGTCAGCAGTTTATTGGACGGGGACACCATATATTTT
CDR3: CVSSLLDGDTIYF

size: .
D: TRBD1
J: TRBJ2-1
length: 16
V: TRBV7-9
DNA: TGTGCCAGCAGCTTACGGGGCAGGGGGTCGGAGGATGAGCAGTTCTTC
CDR3: CASSLRGRGSEDEQFF

size: .
D: .
J: TRBJ1-3
length: 15
V: TRBV12-3/TRBV12-4
DNA: TGTGCCAGCAGCCCCTCCGGGACTCCGGGAAACACCATATATTTT
CDR3: CASSPSGTPGNTIYF

size: few
D: TRBD1
J: TRBJ2-3
length: 16
V: TRBV5-1
DNA: TGCGCCAGCAGCCAAACGAGGACAGGGGGCGCTGATACGCAGTATTTT
CDR3: CASSQTRTGGADTQYF

size: few
D: TRBD1
J: TRBJ1-2
length: 16
V: TRBV20-1
DNA: TGCAGTGCTAGAGATTCCCCGGACAGGGGTAACTATGGCTACACCTTC
CDR3: CSARDSPDRGNYGYTF

size: .
D: .
J: TRBJ1-1
length: 14
V: TRBV27
DNA: TGTGCCAGCAGCCGCCAAGACTTATACACTGAAGCTTTCTTT
CDR3: CASSRQDLYTEAFF

size: few
D: .
J: TRBJ1-4
length: 11
V: TRBV12-3/TRBV12-4
DNA: TGTGCCAGCAGTCGTGGACACCTACTGTTTTTT
CDR3: CASSRGHLLFF

size: few
D: TRBD1
J: TRBJ1-1
length: 17
V: TRBV4-3
DNA: TGCGCCAGCAGCCATGGAGGATCCAGGGGGCGCCAGACTGAAGCTTTCTTT
CDR3: CASSHGGSRGRQTEAFF

size: .
D: .
J: TRBJ1-1
length: 13
V: TRBV20-1
DNA: TGCAGTGCTAGAGAAATAAGACTTTCTGAAGCTTTCTTT
CDR3: CSAREIRLSEAFF

size: few
D: .
J: TRBJ2-3
length: 20
V: TRBV4-3
DNA: TGCGCCAGCAGCCAAAAATCCCCAGGGGAAGACCTACTGGGCACAGATACGCAGTATTTT
CDR3: CASSQKSPGEDLLGTDTQYF

size: many
D: TRBD1
J: TRBJ2-3
length: 15
V: TRBV20-1
DNA: TGCAGTGCTAGCAGGGACAGATATACTACAGATACGCAGTATTTT
CDR3: CSASRDRYTTDTQYF

size: .
D: TRBD2
J: TRBJ2-1
length: 15
V: TRBV20-1
DNA: TGCAGTGCTAGAGCACATACCGGGACTAGCAGTGAGCAGTTCTTC
CDR3: CSARAHTGTSSEQFF

size: many
D: .
J: TRBJ2-5
length: 16
V: TRBV10-3
DNA: TGTGCCATCAGTGACTACAGGGCCCCCTACCAAGAGACCCAGTACTTC
CDR3: CAISDYRAPYQETQYF

size: .
D: TRBD1
J: TRBJ2-5
length: 16
V: TRBV27
DNA: TGTGCCAGCAGTTTATTAAGGACAGGGGGGCTCAATGAGCAGTACTTC
CDR3: CASSLLRTGGLNEQYF

size: .
D: TRBD2
J: TRBJ2-5
length: 18
V: TRBV20-1
DNA: TGCAGTGCTAAAAGGCTCCGCGGGGGGGCCCAAGGGATAGAGACCCAGTACTTC
CDR3: CSAKRLRGGAQGIETQYF

size: .
D: .
J: TRBJ2-1
length: 13
V: TRBV29-1
DNA: TGCAGCGTTGAAGGGGGGTACGGCAATGAGCAGTTCTTC
CDR3: CSVEGGYGNEQFF

size: few
D: TRBD1
J: TRBJ2-3
length: 15
V: TRBV20-1
DNA: TGCAGTGCTAGTCCCGGGACAGGGAGCACAGATACGCAGTATTTT
CDR3: CSASPGTGSTDTQYF

size: few
D: .
J: TRBJ1-1
length: 11
V: TRBV29-1
DNA: TGCAGCGTTGATGGCCCCACTGAAGCTTTCTTT
CDR3: CSVDGPTEAFF

size: few
D: TRBD1
J: TRBJ1-4
length: 15
V: TRBV10-3
DNA: TGTGCCATCAGTGAGTCCGGGACAGGATATGAAAAACTGTTTTTT
CDR3: CAISESGTGYEKLFF

size: few
D: .
J: TRBJ1-5
length: 14
V: TRBV7-2
DNA: TGTGCCAGCAGCGATGACACATCTAGTCAGCCCCAGCATTTT
CDR3: CASSDDTSSQPQHF

size: once
D: .
J: TRBJ2-3
length: 15
V: TRBV7-3
DNA: TGTGCCAGCAGACATTCGGGGGTTAGCACAGATACGCAGTATTTT
CDR3: CASRHSGVSTDTQYF

size: .
D: .
J: TRBJ2-7
length: 13
V: TRBV12-3/TRBV12-4
DNA: TGTGCCAGCAGAGGAGGGGCCCCCTACGAGCAGTACTTC
CDR3: CASRGGAPYEQYF

size: .
D: TRBD2
J: TRBJ2-1
length: 16
V: TRBV13
DNA: TGTGCCAGCAGCGCTCAGCGGGGGGGCTTGGACAATGAGCAGTTCTTC
CDR3: CASSAQRGGLDNEQFF

size: few
D: TRBD1
J: TRBJ1-2
length: 14
V: TRBV2
DNA: TGTGCCAGCAGCGGGACAGGGGGCTACTATGGCTACACCTTC
CDR3: CASSGTGGYYGYTF